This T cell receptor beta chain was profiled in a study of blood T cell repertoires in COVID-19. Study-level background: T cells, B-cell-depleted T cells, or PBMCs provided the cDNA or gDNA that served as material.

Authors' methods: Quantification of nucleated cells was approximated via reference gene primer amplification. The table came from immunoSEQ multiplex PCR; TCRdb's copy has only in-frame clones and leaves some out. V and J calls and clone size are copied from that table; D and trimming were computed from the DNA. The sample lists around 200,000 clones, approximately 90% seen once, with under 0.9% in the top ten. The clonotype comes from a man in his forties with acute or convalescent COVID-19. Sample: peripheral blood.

The CDR3 region is CATSGDRLGEQYF. The DNA of the CDR3 is TGTGCCACCAGCGGGGACAGGCTGGGCGAGCAGTACTTC. The chain has TRBV15 and TRBJ2-7; 8 nucleotides align to TRBD1. The V gene end was trimmed by 5 bases and the J gene end by 6 bases; junction bases not matched to a gene: 6. CDR1 and CDR2 from the germline V gene are LNHNV and YYDKDF (reference sequence). The CDR3 covers 13 residues.